This T cell receptor (beta chain) was retrieved from a study of tumor and adjacent non-tumor tissue in lung cancer. Across the study: There were around 11 adenocarcinoma, a couple of squamous cell carcinoma and 1 small cell lung cancer cases. The study, taken as a whole, reports: Compared with tumor, normal lung showed significantly lower TCR diversity. Normal lung showed higher cumulative top 100 clone frequency than tumor.

The library came from three nested PCR rounds adapted from ARM-PCR protocols. TCRdb passed the multiplex PCR reads through MiXCR, listing each CDR3 protein once. The sample includes over 110,000 distinct CDR3 sequences, 66% seen only once; the top ten take about 20%. This clonotype has at least ten counts. Its antigen is not identified. No cell sorting was done before RNA was extracted from the tissue. Donors were chemotherapy-naive, newly diagnosed lung cancer surgical patients in China, August–late 2014. Germline V lookup: CDR1 DFQATT, CDR2 SNEGSKA (reference sequence). Deletions cut 3 bases from V and 2 bases from J, with 11 bases between. The CDR3 totals 13 residues.

The rearrangement uses TRBV20-1 and TRBJ2-7, with D tentatively TRBD1 or TRBD2 (5 bases each). The sequence derives from a man aged 60 to 69 with small cell lung cancer. Sequences were obtained from lung tumor tissue. The DNA for the CDR3 is TGCAGTGCTAGGGCCGGGGCCACCTACGAGCAGTACTTC. Translation: CSARAGATYEQYF.